A selection of T cell receptor beta chains follows, all from one sample in a study of identical twins. TCRdb re-analysed the 5' RACE reads in MiXCR, keeping a single row per CDR3 protein. The repertoire has roughly 250,000 distinct CDR3 sequences, around an eighth of them found once; the top ten carry around 9%. The sequenced sample consisted of memory (CD45RO+) T cells sorted from blood. The receptors come from a woman between 18 and 30 years old in good health. Each CDR3 is given with its conserved first and last residue. A D gene is named only where the DNA matches it firmly. Clone size is not always given. Where it is, it says once, few, many or a class for expanded clones.

TRBV7-7,.,.,TRBJ1-1,CASSPDGTRTEAFF,TGTGCTAGCAGCCCGGACGGAACTAGGACTGAAGCTTTCTTT
TRBV12-3/TRBV12-4,.,.,TRBJ1-3,CASSLARATSGNTIYF,TGTGCCAGCAGTTTAGCTAGGGCCACGTCTGGAAACACCATATATTTT
TRBV3-1,.,.,TRBJ1-1,CASSEWGQNTEAFF,TGTGCCAGCAGCGAGTGGGGACAGAACACTGAAGCTTTCTTT
TRBV19,.,few,TRBJ2-7,CASGSLGTTYEQYF,TGTGCCAGCGGGTCCCTCGGGACGACCTACGAGCAGTACTTC
TRBV20-1,.,.,TRBJ1-5,CSATRRPDEPQHF,TGCAGTGCTACTAGACGGCCCGACGAGCCCCAGCATTTT
TRBV20-1,TRBD2,few,TRBJ2-1,CSARDPSGGLAGVSEQFF,TGCAGTGCTAGAGATCCGTCCGGGGGACTAGCGGGTGTGTCGGAGCAGTTCTTC
TRBV7-6,.,many,TRBJ1-6,CASSLQQGSPLHF,TGTGCCAGCAGTTTGCAGCAGGGTTCACCCCTCCACTTT
TRBV29-1,.,.,TRBJ2-4,CSVIPQGTIAKNIQYF,TGCAGCGTTATCCCCCAGGGGACCATAGCCAAAAACATTCAGTACTTC
TRBV10-3,.,.,TRBJ2-1,CAISGGTAKDEQFF,TGTGCCATCAGTGGGGGGACTGCCAAGGATGAGCAGTTCTTC
TRBV5-1,.,many,TRBJ2-1,CASSLGIKHNEQFF,TGCGCCAGCAGCTTGGGAATCAAGCACAATGAGCAGTTCTTC
TRBV12-3/TRBV12-4,TRBD1,many,TRBJ1-1,CASRQTGGKAEAFF,TGTGCCAGCAGGCAAACAGGGGGTAAGGCTGAAGCTTTCTTT
TRBV7-9,.,few,TRBJ2-3,CASSLAPRGADTQYF,TGTGCCAGCAGCTTAGCTCCCAGGGGGGCAGATACGCAGTATTTT
TRBV6-6,.,few,TRBJ1-5,CASTPVENQPQHF,TGTGCCAGCACTCCCGTGGAAAATCAGCCCCAGCATTTT
TRBV11-2,.,.,TRBJ2-2,CASSLGSARPPNTGELFF,TGTGCCAGCAGCTTGGGTAGCGCCAGACCGCCGAACACCGGGGAGCTGTTTTTT
TRBV10-3,.,.,TRBJ2-5,CAISDSETQYF,TGTGCCATCAGTGACTCAGAGACCCAGTACTTC
TRBV28,.,few,TRBJ1-3,CASNRAGGNTIYF,TGTGCCAGCAATCGGGCAGGTGGAAACACCATATATTTT
TRBV4-3,.,few,TRBJ2-5,CASSQGYGSRIKTQYF,TGCGCCAGCAGCCAAGGATACGGGAGTAGAATAAAGACCCAGTACTTC
TRBV5-1,.,.,TRBJ1-1,CASSPGGAGDTEAFF,TGCGCCAGCAGCCCCGGCGGAGCGGGGGACACTGAAGCTTTCTTT
TRBV25-1,TRBD2,few,TRBJ2-5,CASGPLAGDQETQYF,TGTGCCAGCGGCCCTCTAGCGGGTGACCAAGAGACCCAGTACTTC
TRBV5-1,TRBD2,.,TRBJ2-1,CASSLTPSGRPTSCNEQFF,TGCGCCAGCAGCTTGACCCCTAGCGGGAGGCCTACTTCCTGCAATGAGCAGTTCTTC
TRBV5-1,TRBD2,few,TRBJ2-3,CASSNPPERELSTDTQYF,TGCGCCAGCAGTAACCCCCCGGAGCGGGAGTTGAGCACAGATACGCAGTATTTT
TRBV3-1,.,few,TRBJ1-4,CASSRRLEKLFF,TGTGCCAGTTCACGGAGACTTGAAAAACTGTTTTTT
TRBV20-1,.,.,TRBJ2-7,CSARGRGSEQYF,TGCAGTGCTAGAGGCAGGGGAAGCGAGCAGTACTTC
TRBV18,.,.,TRBJ2-2,CASSPRTMGTGELFF,TGTGCCAGCTCACCGCGGACAATGGGAACCGGGGAGCTGTTTTTT
TRBV15,.,many,TRBJ1-3,CATSRGPGSGNTIYF,TGTGCCACCAGCAGAGGGCCGGGATCTGGAAACACCATATATTTT